These 16 T cell receptor beta chains came from one sample sequenced in a study of identical twins. TCRdb re-analysed the 5' RACE reads in MiXCR, keeping a single row per CDR3 protein. The sample has 300,000 to 400,000 distinct CDR3 sequences, 9% to 15% seen once. These data were also reused for a study on yellow fever vaccine responses in identical twins.

Sequencing was performed on CD8+ T cells sorted from blood. Source of these receptors: a woman under 30 in good health.

The V and J genes are TRBV3-1 and TRBJ2-7, with a tentative D call TRBD1 (5 bases). The germline gives CDR1 LGHDT, CDR2 YNNKEL (reference sequence). Trimming left V 6 bases short and J 4 bases short, with 13 bases between. This CDR3 region has 13 residues. This CDR3 is CASSYGQGYEQYV. The CDR3 DNA follows: TGTGCCAGCAGTTATGGGCAGGGTTACGAGCAGTACGTC.

The chain couples TRBV28 to TRBJ1-6; D remains ambiguous. The CDR3 consists of 16 residues. V lost 2 bases and J 9 bases, leaving 17 bases between the germline ends. Germline V gene sequence: CDR1 MDHEN, CDR2 SYDVKM. The CDR3 DNA sequence: TGTGCCAGCAGTTTAGAATCTGGGTCCGGCGGTTCACCCCTCCACTTT. Encoded protein: CASSLESGSGGSPLHF.

The rearrangement uses TRBV4-1 and TRBJ2-3; no reliable D call. The CDR3 runs 13 residues. Germline assignment: CDR1 MGHRA and CDR2 YSYEKL. Trimming pared 3 bases from V and 4 bases from J, leaving 8 bases between. The CDR3 DNA is TGCGCCAGCAGCCACCCCAAGGCAGATACGCAGTATTTT. It specifies CASSHPKADTQYF.

V usage is TRBV12-5 and J usage is TRBJ2-5, with D perhaps matching TRBD2 (6 bases). Per the germline V gene, CDR1 is LGHNT and CDR2 is FRNRAP. The CDR3 is 13 residues long. The V and J ends lost 6 bases and 5 bases respectively, with 13 bases between them. The CDR3 coding sequence is TGTGCTAGTGGGGCGGAGGGCTGGGAGACCCAGTACTTC. Translating gives CASGAEGWETQYF.

This clonotype appeared a few times. This chain uses TRBV5-1 with TRBJ2-7; D unresolved. The CDR3 contains 13 residues. CDR1 is SGHRS, CDR2 YFSETQ, per germline. The V end was cut by 0 bases, the J end by 6 bases, with 10 bases between. CDR3 nucleotides: TGCGCCAGCAGCTTGGACAGTATTCGCGAGCAGTACGTC. It encodes CASSLDSIREQYV.

The rearrangement joins TRBV12-3 or TRBV12-4 to TRBJ2-7; 10 bases fit TRBD2. The trim removed 7 bases at V and 3 bases at J, leaving 9 bases unmatched. The CDR3 sequence is 15 residues long. The CDR3 DNA reads TGTGCCAGCAACATAAACGGACTAGCGGACTACGAGCAGTACTTC. It is translated as CASNINGLADYEQYF.

CDR3 amino acids: CASSRGQGDTEAFF. CDR3 coding DNA: TGTGCCAGCAGCCGGGGTCAGGGGGACACTGAAGCTTTCTTT. The chain uses TRBV7-3 and TRBJ1-1; 7 positions match TRBD1. This CDR3 has 14 residues. V trimming: 5 bases; J trimming: 3 bases; junction bases outside the gene matches: 6. The germline gives CDR1 SGHTA, CDR2 FQGTGA.

The chain is built from TRBV28 and TRBJ2-3, with 9 bases aligning to TRBD2. Germline V gene sequence: CDR1 MDHEN, CDR2 SYDVKM. J lost 2 bases, V lost 4 bases, and 16 bases had no gene match. The CDR3 is 19 residues long. CDR3 in amino acids: CASSYPHIAIAGATDTQYF. CDR3 nucleotide sequence: TGTGCCAGCAGTTACCCCCACATTGCTATAGCGGGAGCCACAGATACGCAGTATTTT.

This clonotype was observed at least ten times. The rearrangement links TRBV7-8 to TRBJ2-5; a weak D match, TRBD1 (6 bases). Trimming removed 4 bases from V and 4 bases from J, with 16 bases in between. This CDR3 region has 15 residues. In germline, CDR1 is SGHVS, CDR2 FQNEAQ. The CDR3 DNA is TGTGCCAGCAGCTCAGGGAACAGGGAGCGAGAGACCCAGTACTTC. Translated, it gives CASSSGNRERETQYF.

J is TRBJ2-3 and V is TRBV5-4; TRBD1 matches 7 bases. Germline V gene data show CDR1 as SGHNT and CDR2 as YYREEE (reference sequence). V trimming: 7 bases; J trimming: 1 base; junction bases outside the gene matches: 9. The CDR3 is 15 residues long. The CDR3 coding sequence is TGTGCCAGCCATGATCCAGGACAGGGCACAGATACGCAGTATTTT. Amino acids: CASHDPGQGTDTQYF.

This clonotype was seen repeatedly, ten times or more. The V and J genes are TRBV12-5 and TRBJ2-1, with 8 bases lining up with TRBD1. Losses at the gene ends were 6 bases for V and 7 bases for J; bases not matched to a gene: 8. The CDR3 is 14 residues long. Germline CDR1 is LGHNT and CDR2 is FRNRAP. Here the CDR3 DNA reads TGTGCTAGTGGCCAGGGGGCGCCCGGGAATGAGCAGTTCTTC. This encodes CASGQGAPGNEQFF. Together with reference TRBV12-5 and TRBJ2-1, the CDR3 gives the full variable domain: DARVTQTPRHKVTEMGQEVTMRCQPILGHNTVFWYRQTMMQGLELLAYFRNRAPLDDSGMPKDRFSAEMPDATLATLKIQPSEPRDSAVYFCASGQGAPGNEQFFGPGTRLTVL.

V is TRBV20-1 and J is TRBJ1-1; TRBD1 matches at 7 bases. V dropped 2 bases and J dropped 3; count of bases not matched to a gene: 6. This CDR3 comprises 14 residues. Germline V lookup: CDR1 DFQATT, CDR2 SNEGSKA (reference sequence). CDR3 sequence reads: CSARPTQGDTEAFF. DNA of the CDR3: TGCAGTGCTAGACCGACCCAGGGGGACACTGAAGCTTTCTTT.

This chain connects TRBV10-2 to TRBJ2-7; 7 bases fit TRBD1. Germline trimming cut 5 bases from V and 3 bases from J; bases unmatched to any gene: 4. The CDR3 extends over 13 amino acids. CDR1 is WSHSY, CDR2 SAAADI, per germline. DNA for the CDR3: TGCGCCAGCAGTCTGGACAGGAGCTACGAGCAGTACGTC. It encodes CASSLDRSYEQYV.

The sample holds many counts of this clonotype. The chain couples TRBV4-1 to TRBJ1-1, with D uncertain. The germline V gene encodes CDR1 MGHRA and CDR2 YSYEKL. Deletions cut 0 bases from V and 2 bases from J, with 10 bases between. The CDR3 extends over 15 amino acids. DNA of the CDR3: TGCGCCAGCAGCCAAGATACGAGGGAAAACACTGAAGCTTTCTTT. It translates to CASSQDTRENTEAFF.

This clonotype has only a few counts. J is TRBJ1-1 and V is TRBV6-1; TRBD1 is a possible D gene (5 bases). The CDR3 consists of 15 residues. Germline V lookup: CDR1 MNHNS, CDR2 SASEGT. V shed 3 bases and J shed 0 bases, with 11 bases lying between them. CDR3 nucleotides: TGTGCCAGCAGTGAGCAAACAGGCCTGAACACTGAAGCTTTCTTT. Protein: CASSEQTGLNTEAFF.

This clonotype has only a few counts. This chain uses TRBV5-5 with TRBJ2-3; D gene uncertain. The CDR3 is 15 residues long. V was shortened by 0 bases and J by 0 bases, with 8 bases between the two germline ends. The V gene's germline CDR1 is SGHKS and CDR2 YYEKEE (reference sequence). The DNA of the CDR3 is TGTGCCAGCAGCTTGGAACAACTTAGCACAGATACGCAGTATTTT. This encodes CASSLEQLSTDTQYF.